Each of the 20 T cell receptor beta chains below was sequenced from the same sample in a study of shared clonotypes between healthy human individuals. Method: immunoSEQ multiplex PCR; TCRdb's copy keeps in-frame clones and lacks some. The repertoire includes some 2.3 million clones, 85% to 95% of them detected once, and 0.35% to 0.45% sits in the top ten. Input material: naive CD4+ T cells from PBMCs. As to subset: CD45RA+ positively selected. The receptors stem from a man younger than 35 in good health. Some clones in this sample may be carry-over from other donors' samples.

The DNA of the CDR3 is TGTGCCAGTAGTAAGGCCAGGGAGTCACTAGCGGGAGGGTATGAGCAGTTCTTC. It codes for CASSKARESLAGGYEQFF. The rearrangement links TRBV19 to TRBJ2-1, with 13 nucleotides matching TRBD2. CDR1 and CDR2 from the germline V gene are LNHDA and SQIVND (reference sequence). The junction had 14 bases not matched to a gene; V was cut back by 4 bases and J by 8 bases. This CDR3 contains 18 residues.

The chain joins TRBV27 to TRBJ1-2, with 8 bases that match TRBD1. In germline, CDR1 is MNHEY, CDR2 SMNVEV (reference sequence). The V gene end was trimmed by 6 bases and the J gene end by 7 bases; junction bases not matched to a gene: 10. The CDR3 loop spans 14 amino acids. CDR3 amino acids: CASSSSDRVFGYTF. The CDR3 DNA reads as TGTGCCAGCAGCAGCTCGGACAGGGTATTTGGCTACACCTTC.

V is TRBV7-3 and J is TRBJ2-7; no firm D call. Trimming took off 2 bases at V and 6 bases at J, with 14 bases between the two ends. Per germline, CDR1 SGHTA and CDR2 FQGTGA. The CDR3 length is 14 residues. CDR3 sequence: CASSLGWVMGEQYF. The CDR3 nucleotides read TGTGCCAGCAGCTTAGGTTGGGTAATGGGCGAGCAGTACTTC.

V and J are TRBV5-6 and TRBJ2-3, with a possible D match to TRBD2 (6 bases). This CDR3 region has 14 residues. The V end lost 1 base, the J end lost 5 bases, and 11 bases lay between the germline ends. Germline CDR1 reads SGHDT; CDR2 reads YYEEEE. For the CDR3, the DNA is TGTGCCAGCAGCTTGCCTGGCGGGAAAGATACGCAGTATTTT. This sequence encodes CASSLPGGKDTQYF.

The CDR3 region is CASSLGYYNEQFF. CDR3 in DNA: TGTGCCAGCAGTTTAGGTTACTACAATGAGCAGTTCTTC. The chain joins TRBV27 to TRBJ2-1; D is unresolved. V was shortened by 2 bases and J by 3 bases, with 5 bases between the two germline ends. From germline, CDR1 is MNHEY and CDR2 SMNVEV (reference sequence). The CDR3 loop spans 13 amino acids.

The chain joins TRBV7-2 to TRBJ2-5; possibly TRBD2 for D (5 bases). Trimming removed 4 bases at V and 5 bases at J, with 17 bases between. Germline V gene lookup returns CDR1 SGHTA and CDR2 FQGNSA. CDR3 size: 15 residues. The CDR3 region is CASSSDSDRFETQYF. The CDR3 nucleotides read TGTGCCAGCAGCTCAGATAGCGACCGGTTTGAGACCCAGTACTTC.

Points on this clone: At one end the junction does not follow the germline gene, possibly because of a read error. The chain links TRBV5-1 to TRBJ1-1; TRBD1 might be the D (5 bases). Germline-derived CDR1 and CDR2 are SGHRS and YFSETQ. The CDR3 has 15 amino acids. The CDR3 region is CASSLASAGETPTYF. The CDR3 nucleotides read TGCGCCAGCAGCTTGGCCTCGGCGGGGGAGACACCGACTTACTTT.

This clone was detected once. The V gene is TRBV7-3, the J gene TRBJ2-7; possible D gene TRBD2, 5 bases. V was cut by 5 bases and J by 0 bases, with 11 bases left in between. This CDR3 has 14 amino acids. In germline, CDR1 is SGHTA, CDR2 FQGTGA. The CDR3 DNA reads as TGTGCCAGCAGCCTTGAGGGCCTCTCCTACGAGCAGTACTTC. Its protein is CASSLEGLSYEQYF.

This clone has just one count. The CDR3 loop is CASRSGPFAGANVLTF. Here the CDR3 DNA reads TGTGCCAGCAGATCCGGGCCATTCGCTGGGGCCAACGTCCTGACTTTC. The chain carries TRBV7-9 and TRBJ2-6; no clear D gene. Germline CDR1 and CDR2: SEHNR and FQNEAQ (reference sequence). Trimming took off 6 bases at V and 2 bases at J, with 14 bases between the two ends. The CDR3 has 16 amino acids.

The rearrangement links TRBV11-2 to TRBJ2-3, with D perhaps matching TRBD2 (5 bases). Looked up from germline, CDR1 is SGHAT and CDR2 is FQNNGV. V lost 5 bases, J lost 2 bases, and 11 bases lay in between. The CDR3 is made up of 14 amino acids. The CDR3 loop is CASSVSETTDTQYF. CDR3 DNA sequence: TGTGCCAGCAGCGTTAGCGAGACCACAGATACGCAGTATTTT.

V is TRBV28 and J is TRBJ2-2; D may correspond to TRBD1 or TRBD2 (5 bases each). The CDR3 is 16 residues long. Germline loops: CDR1 MDHEN, CDR2 SYDVKM. The ends were cut back, 8 bases at V and 6 bases at J, with 22 bases in the middle. The DNA for the CDR3 is TGTGCCAGCGGGACGCCCCATAAAATGGTTCCCGGGGAGCTGTTTTTT. Translating it yields CASGTPHKMVPGELFF.

This chain connects TRBV5-8 to TRBJ1-2; the D is unclear. Per germline, CDR1 SGHTS and CDR2 YDEGEE. This CDR3 is built from 13 residues. The ends were cut back, 1 base at V and 4 bases at J, with 8 bases in the middle. CDR3: CASSLIRGYGYTF. DNA of the CDR3: TGTGCCAGCAGCTTGATTCGGGGCTATGGCTACACCTTC.

The CDR3 sequence: CASSLDTYYEQYF. DNA for the CDR3: TGTGCCAGCAGCCTGGACACCTACTACGAGCAGTACTTC. V and J are TRBV6-6 and TRBJ2-7, with a weak D call TRBD1 (5 bases). The V and J ends lost 6 bases and 3 bases respectively, with 12 bases between them. From germline, CDR1 is MNHNY and CDR2 SVGAGI (reference sequence). CDR3 length equals 13 residues.

The J gene is TRBJ2-3, the V gene TRBV2; D is ambiguous. Trimming took 8 bases from V and 0 from J, leaving 15 bases between them. This CDR3 is 15 amino acids long. Germline lookup yields CDR1 SNHLY and CDR2 FYNNEI. The CDR3 reads CASLYYPESTDTQYF. The DNA of the CDR3 is TGTGCCAGCCTATACTACCCTGAAAGCACAGATACGCAGTATTTT.

The chain uses TRBV27 and TRBJ2-1; perhaps TRBD2 as D (6 bases). The germline CDR1 and CDR2 sequences are MNHEY and SMNVEV (reference sequence). The CDR3 consists of 17 residues. V was shortened by 6 bases and J by 0 bases, with 18 bases between the two germline ends. CDR3 in DNA: TGTGCCAGCAGACTTTACCGGGACTCCAACTCCTACAATGAGCAGTTCTTC. This gives the protein CASRLYRDSNSYNEQFF.

This clone was seen only a few times. Other DNA variants within this sample encode the same CDR3. The chain carries TRBV7-9 and TRBJ1-1; D remains ambiguous. Trimming removed 5 bases at V and 1 base at J, with 8 bases between. This CDR3 spans 13 amino acids. CDR1 and CDR2 from the germline V gene are SEHNR and FQNEAQ (reference sequence). CDR3 region: CASSLSRNTEAFF. CDR3 sequence (DNA): TGTGCCAGCAGCCTCTCCCGGAACACTGAAGCTTTCTTT.

The chain recombines TRBV7-8 with TRBJ2-2; 7 positions match TRBD1. After removal of 1 base from V and 4 bases from J, the junction contained 3 bases not matched to a gene. This CDR3 is built from 15 residues. Looked up from germline, CDR1 is SGHVS and CDR2 is FQNEAQ. The CDR3 region is CASSLVAGGTGELFF. The CDR3 bases are TGTGCCAGCAGCTTAGTAGCAGGGGGCACCGGGGAGCTGTTTTTT.

The chain carries TRBV7-2 and TRBJ1-3, with a weak D call TRBD1 (6 bases). Germline CDR1 reads SGHTA; CDR2 reads FQGNSA. The CDR3 covers 15 residues. Deletions cut 5 bases from V and 0 bases from J, with 11 bases between. The CDR3 protein is CASSPRGNSGNTIYF. The CDR3 region has the DNA TGTGCCAGCAGCCCCAGGGGAAACTCTGGAAACACCATATATTTT.

The genes are TRBV5-1 and TRBJ2-7, with TRBD2 as a possible D gene (6 bases). V lost 0 bases, J lost 3 bases, and 13 bases lay in between. This CDR3 contains 15 residues. Looked up from germline, CDR1 is SGHRS and CDR2 is YFSETQ. In DNA, the CDR3 is TGCGCCAGCAGCTTGGGGGGGACTGCACTCTACGAGCAGTACTTC. This translates into CASSLGGTALYEQYF.

The CDR3 reads CASSYSGFGNQPQHF. CDR3 nucleotides: TGTGCCAGCAGTTACTCCGGGTTTGGCAATCAGCCCCAGCATTTT. V usage is TRBV6-6 and J usage is TRBJ1-5; no definite D call. The V and J ends lost 0 bases and 2 bases respectively, with 8 bases between them. The CDR3 totals 15 residues. Germline CDR1 is MNHNY and CDR2 is SVGAGI (reference sequence).